This T cell receptor beta chain was identified during a study of cytomegalovirus exposure and HLA in healthy donors. Whole-study findings and limits: The CMV antigen specificity of a few CMV-associated chains was confirmed through in vitro analysis. Common viral pathogens seemed to be connected with several of the most significant clusters, according to a later analysis. A later analysis found TCR association rates differed by HLA locus, highest for DRB1 and lowest for HLA-C.

The study ran its PCR with 60 Vbeta and 13 Jbeta primers. Generated by immunoSEQ multiplex PCR, the TCRdb table keeps only in-frame clones and is missing some. The profile shows about 190,000 clones, 80% to 90% of them singletons. Regarding donors, all were healthy bone marrow donors. The trim removed 6 bases at V and 3 bases at J, leaving 3 bases unmatched. CDR1 SNHLY and CDR2 FYNNEI come from the germline V gene. The CDR3 is 15 amino acids. Concerning this clone: Antigen specificity is unknown.

This TCR derives from a young man in good health and CMV-seronegative. The sequencing sample was made of PBMCs. The chain combines TRBV2 with TRBJ1-4; 11 bases align to TRBD1. The DNA of the CDR3 is TGTGCCAGCAGGGACAGGGGGCTGGCTAATGAAAAACTGTTTTTT. Its translation: CASRDRGLANEKLFF.